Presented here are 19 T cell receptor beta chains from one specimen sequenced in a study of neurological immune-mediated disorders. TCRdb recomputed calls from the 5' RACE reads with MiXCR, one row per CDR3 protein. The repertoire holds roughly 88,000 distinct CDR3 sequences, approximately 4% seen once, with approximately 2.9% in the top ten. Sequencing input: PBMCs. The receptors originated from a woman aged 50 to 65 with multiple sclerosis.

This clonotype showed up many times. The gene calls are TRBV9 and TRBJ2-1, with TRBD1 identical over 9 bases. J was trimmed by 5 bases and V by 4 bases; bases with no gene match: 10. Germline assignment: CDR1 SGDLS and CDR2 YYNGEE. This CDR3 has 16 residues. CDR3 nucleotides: TGTGCCAGCAGCACCGGGACAGGGAGTGGCAACAATGAGCAGTTCTTC. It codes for CASSTGTGSGNNEQFF.

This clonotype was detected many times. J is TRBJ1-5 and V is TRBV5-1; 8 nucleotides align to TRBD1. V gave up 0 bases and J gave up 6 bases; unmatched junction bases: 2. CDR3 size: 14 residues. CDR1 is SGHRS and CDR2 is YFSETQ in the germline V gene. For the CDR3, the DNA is TGCGCCAGCAGCTTGGGACAGGGGTTTCAGCCCCAGCATTTT. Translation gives CASSLGQGFQPQHF. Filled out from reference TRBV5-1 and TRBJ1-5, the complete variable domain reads KAGVTQTPRYLIKTRGQQVTLSCSPISGHRSVSWYQQTPGQGLQFLFEYFSETQRNKGNFPGRFSGRQFSNSRSEMNVSTLELGDSALYLCASSLGQGFQPQHFGDGTRLSIL.

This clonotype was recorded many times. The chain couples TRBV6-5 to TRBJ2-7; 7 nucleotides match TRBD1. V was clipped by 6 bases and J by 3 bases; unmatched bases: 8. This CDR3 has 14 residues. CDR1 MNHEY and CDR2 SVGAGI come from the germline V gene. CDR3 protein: CASSPLGTDYEQYF. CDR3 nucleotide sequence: TGTGCCAGCAGCCCCCTCGGGACAGACTACGAGCAGTACTTC.

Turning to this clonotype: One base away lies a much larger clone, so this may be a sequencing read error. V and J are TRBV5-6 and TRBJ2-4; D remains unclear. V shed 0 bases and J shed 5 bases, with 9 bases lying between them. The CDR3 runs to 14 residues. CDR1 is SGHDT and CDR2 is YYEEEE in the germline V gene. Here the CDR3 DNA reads TGTGCCAGCAGCTTGGTTGGGGAAGAAAACATTCAGTACTTC. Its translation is CASSLVGEENIQYF.

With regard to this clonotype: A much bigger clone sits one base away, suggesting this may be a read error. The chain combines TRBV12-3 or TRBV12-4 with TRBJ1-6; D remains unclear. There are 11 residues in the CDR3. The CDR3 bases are TGTGTCAGCAGTTTCGGGTCACCCCTCCACTTT. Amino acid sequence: CVSSFGSPLHF.

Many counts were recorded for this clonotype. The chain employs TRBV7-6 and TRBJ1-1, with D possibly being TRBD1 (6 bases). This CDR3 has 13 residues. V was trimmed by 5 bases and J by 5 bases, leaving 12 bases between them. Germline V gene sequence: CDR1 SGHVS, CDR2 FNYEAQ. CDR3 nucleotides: TGTGCCAGCAGCGCAGGGGAATGGACTGAAGCTTTCTTT. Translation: CASSAGEWTEAFF.

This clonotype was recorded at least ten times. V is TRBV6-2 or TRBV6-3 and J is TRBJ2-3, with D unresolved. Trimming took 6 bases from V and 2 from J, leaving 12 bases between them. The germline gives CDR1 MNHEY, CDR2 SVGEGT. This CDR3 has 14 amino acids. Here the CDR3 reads CASSRTRLTDTQYF. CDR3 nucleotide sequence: TGTGCCAGCAGCCGCACAAGACTCACAGATACGCAGTATTTT.

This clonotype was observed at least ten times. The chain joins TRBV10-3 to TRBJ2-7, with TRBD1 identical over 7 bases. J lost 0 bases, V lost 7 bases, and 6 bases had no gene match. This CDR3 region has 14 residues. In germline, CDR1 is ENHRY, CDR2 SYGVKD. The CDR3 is CAINNRGDSYEQYF. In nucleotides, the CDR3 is TGTGCCATCAACAACAGGGGAGACTCCTACGAGCAGTACTTC.

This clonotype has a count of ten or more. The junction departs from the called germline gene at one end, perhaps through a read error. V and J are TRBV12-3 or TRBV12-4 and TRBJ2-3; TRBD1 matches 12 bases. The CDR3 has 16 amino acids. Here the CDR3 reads CASSLAGTGGTDTQYF. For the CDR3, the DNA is TGTGCCAGCAGTTTGGCCGGGACAGGGGGCACGGATACGCAGTATTTT.

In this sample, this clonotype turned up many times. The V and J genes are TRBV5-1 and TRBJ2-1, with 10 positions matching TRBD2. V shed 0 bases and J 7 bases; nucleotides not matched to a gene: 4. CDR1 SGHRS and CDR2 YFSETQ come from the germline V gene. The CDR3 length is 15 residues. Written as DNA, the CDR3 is TGCGCCAGCAGCTTGGGGACTAGCGGTACTAATGAGCAGTTCTTC. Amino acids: CASSLGTSGTNEQFF.

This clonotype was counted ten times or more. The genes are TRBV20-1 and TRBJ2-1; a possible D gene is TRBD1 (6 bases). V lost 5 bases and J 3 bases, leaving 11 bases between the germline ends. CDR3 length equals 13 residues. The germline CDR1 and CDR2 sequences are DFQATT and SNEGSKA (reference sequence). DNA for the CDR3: TGCAGTGCTTTTAGGACAGACTACAATGAGCAGTTCTTC. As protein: CSAFRTDYNEQFF.

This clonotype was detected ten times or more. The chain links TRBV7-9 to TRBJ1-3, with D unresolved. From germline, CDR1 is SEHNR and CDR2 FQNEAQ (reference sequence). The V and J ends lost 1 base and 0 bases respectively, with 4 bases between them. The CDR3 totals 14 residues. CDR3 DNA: TGTGCCAGCAGCTTAGTACTCTCTGGAAACACCATATATTTT. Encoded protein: CASSLVLSGNTIYF.

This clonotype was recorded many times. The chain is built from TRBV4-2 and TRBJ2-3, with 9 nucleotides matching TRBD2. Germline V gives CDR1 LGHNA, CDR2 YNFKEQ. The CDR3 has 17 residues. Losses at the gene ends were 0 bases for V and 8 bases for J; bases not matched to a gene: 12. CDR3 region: CASSQDLLVAGVGTQYF. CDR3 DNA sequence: TGTGCCAGCAGCCAAGACTTGCTGGTAGCGGGGGTTGGTACGCAGTATTTT.

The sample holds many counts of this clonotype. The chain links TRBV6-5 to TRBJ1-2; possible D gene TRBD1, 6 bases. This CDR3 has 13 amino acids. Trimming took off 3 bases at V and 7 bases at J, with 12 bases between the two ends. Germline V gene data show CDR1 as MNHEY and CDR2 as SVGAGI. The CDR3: CASSYGGPGGYTF. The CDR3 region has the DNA TGTGCCAGCAGTTATGGGGGCCCAGGTGGCTACACCTTC.

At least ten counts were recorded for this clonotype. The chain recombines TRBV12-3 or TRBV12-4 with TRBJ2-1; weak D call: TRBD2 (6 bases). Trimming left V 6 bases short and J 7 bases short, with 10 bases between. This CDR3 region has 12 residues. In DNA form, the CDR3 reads TGTGCCAGCAGGACTAGTGCAAATGAGCAGTTCTTC. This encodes CASRTSANEQFF.

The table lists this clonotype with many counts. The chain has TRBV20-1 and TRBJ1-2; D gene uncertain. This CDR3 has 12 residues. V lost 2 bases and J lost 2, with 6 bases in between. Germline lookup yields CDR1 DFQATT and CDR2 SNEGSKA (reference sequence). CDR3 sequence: CSARKENYGYTF. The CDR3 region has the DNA TGCAGTGCTAGAAAGGAGAACTATGGCTACACCTTC.

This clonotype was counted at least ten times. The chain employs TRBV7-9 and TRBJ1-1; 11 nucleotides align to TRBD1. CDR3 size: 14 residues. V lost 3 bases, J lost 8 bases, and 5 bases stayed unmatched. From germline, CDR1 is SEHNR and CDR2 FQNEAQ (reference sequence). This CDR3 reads CASSFRDRGTEAFF. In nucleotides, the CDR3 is TGTGCCAGCAGCTTCCGGGACAGGGGGACGGAAGCTTTCTTT.

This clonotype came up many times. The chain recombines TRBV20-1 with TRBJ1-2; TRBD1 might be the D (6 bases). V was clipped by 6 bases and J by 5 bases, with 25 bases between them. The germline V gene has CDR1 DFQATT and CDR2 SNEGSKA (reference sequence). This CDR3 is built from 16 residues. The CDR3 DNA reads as TGCAGTGCCCTAATATCGGGGGGGGGCTATGGGTATGGCTACACCTTC. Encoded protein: CSALISGGGYGYGYTF.

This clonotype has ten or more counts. CDR3 nucleotide sequence: TGTGCCAGCAGTCCCCGTTTGAGCTCTGGGGCCAACGTCCTGACTTTC. This encodes CASSPRLSSGANVLTF. The chain is built from TRBV12-3 or TRBV12-4 and TRBJ2-6, with D uncertain. The V end was cut by 5 bases, the J end by 0 bases, with 11 bases between. The CDR3 is 16 amino acids.